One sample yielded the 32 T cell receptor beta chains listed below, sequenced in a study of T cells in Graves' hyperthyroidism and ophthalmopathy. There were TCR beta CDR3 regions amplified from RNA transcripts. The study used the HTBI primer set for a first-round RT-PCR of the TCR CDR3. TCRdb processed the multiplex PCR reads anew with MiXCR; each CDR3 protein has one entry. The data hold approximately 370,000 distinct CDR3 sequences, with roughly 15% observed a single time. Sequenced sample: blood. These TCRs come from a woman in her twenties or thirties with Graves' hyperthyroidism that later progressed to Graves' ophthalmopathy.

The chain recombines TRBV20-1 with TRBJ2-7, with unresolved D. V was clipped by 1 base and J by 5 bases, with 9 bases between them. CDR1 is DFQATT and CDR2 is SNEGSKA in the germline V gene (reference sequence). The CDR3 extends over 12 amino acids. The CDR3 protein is CSARGPPDEQYF. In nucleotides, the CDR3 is TGCAGTGCTAGAGGGCCCCCGGACGAGCAGTACTTC.

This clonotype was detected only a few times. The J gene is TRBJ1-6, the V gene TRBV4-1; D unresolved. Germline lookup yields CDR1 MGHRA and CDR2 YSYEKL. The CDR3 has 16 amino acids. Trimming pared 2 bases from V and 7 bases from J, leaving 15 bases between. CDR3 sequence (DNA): TGCGCCAGCAGCCAAAAACCCGAGGTGGGAAATTCACCCCTCCACTTT. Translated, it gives CASSQKPEVGNSPLHF.

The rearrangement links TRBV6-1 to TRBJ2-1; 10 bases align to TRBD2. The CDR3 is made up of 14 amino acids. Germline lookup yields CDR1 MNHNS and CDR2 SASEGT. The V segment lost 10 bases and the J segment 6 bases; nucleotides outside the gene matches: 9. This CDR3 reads CATRPGLASNEQFF. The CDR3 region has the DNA TGTGCCACCCGACCGGGACTAGCGTCCAATGAGCAGTTCTTC.

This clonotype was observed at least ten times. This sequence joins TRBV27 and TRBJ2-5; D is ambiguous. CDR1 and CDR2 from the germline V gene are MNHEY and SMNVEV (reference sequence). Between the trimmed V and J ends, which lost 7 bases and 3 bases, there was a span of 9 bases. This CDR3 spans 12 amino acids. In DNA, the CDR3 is TGTGCCAGCATTGGCCCCGAAGAGACCCAGTACTTC. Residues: CASIGPEETQYF.

The DNA for the CDR3 is TGTGCCAGCAGCGCCCAGAGTTTTTTGGCGGACAATTATTCACCCCTCCACTTT. This translates into CASSAQSFLADNYSPLHF. J is TRBJ1-6 and V is TRBV6-1; the D gene is possibly TRBD1 (5 bases). Trimming took off 6 bases at V and 8 bases at J, with 26 bases between the two ends. This CDR3 spans 18 amino acids. Germline CDR1 reads MNHNS; CDR2 reads SASEGT.

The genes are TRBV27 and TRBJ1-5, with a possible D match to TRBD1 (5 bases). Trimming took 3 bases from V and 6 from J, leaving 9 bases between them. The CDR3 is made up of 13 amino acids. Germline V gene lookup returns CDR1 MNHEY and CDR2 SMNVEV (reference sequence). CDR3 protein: CASSFGGGQPQHF. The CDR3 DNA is TGTGCCAGCAGTTTTGGGGGGGGTCAGCCCCAGCATTTT.

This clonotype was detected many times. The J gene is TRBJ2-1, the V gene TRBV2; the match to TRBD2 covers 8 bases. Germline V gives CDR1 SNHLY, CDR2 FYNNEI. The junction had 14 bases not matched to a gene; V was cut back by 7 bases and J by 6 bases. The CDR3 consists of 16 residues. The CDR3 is CASTSPRGRTPNEQFF. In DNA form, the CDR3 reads TGTGCCAGCACTTCCCCCCGCGGGAGGACTCCCAATGAGCAGTTCTTC.

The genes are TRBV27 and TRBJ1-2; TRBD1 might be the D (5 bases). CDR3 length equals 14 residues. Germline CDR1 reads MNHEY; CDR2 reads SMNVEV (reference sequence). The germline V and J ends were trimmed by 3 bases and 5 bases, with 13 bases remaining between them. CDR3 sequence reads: CASSLGWGPYGYTF. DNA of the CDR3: TGTGCCAGCAGTTTGGGTTGGGGACCGTATGGCTACACCTTC.

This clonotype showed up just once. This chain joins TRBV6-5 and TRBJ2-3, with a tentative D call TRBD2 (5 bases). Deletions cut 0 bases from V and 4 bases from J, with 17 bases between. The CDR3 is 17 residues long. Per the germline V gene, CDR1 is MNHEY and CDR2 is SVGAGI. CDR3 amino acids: CASSYSRRGSGPDTQYF. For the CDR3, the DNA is TGTGCCAGCAGTTACTCGAGGCGAGGGAGTGGCCCAGATACGCAGTATTTT.

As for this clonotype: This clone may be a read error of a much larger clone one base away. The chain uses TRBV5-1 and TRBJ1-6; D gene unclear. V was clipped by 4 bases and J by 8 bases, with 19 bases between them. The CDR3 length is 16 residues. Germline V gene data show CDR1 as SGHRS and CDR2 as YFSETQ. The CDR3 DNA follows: TGCGCCAGCAGCCCAGGAGGAGGGTTGTATGATTCACCCCTCCACTTT. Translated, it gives CASSPGGGLYDSPLHF. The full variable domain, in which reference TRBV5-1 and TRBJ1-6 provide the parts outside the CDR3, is KAGVTQTPRYLIKTRGQQVTLSCSPISGHRSVSWYQQTPGQGLQFLFEYFSETQRNKGNFPGRFSGRQFSNSRSEMNVSTLELGDSALYLCASSPGGGLYDSPLHFGNGTRLTVT.

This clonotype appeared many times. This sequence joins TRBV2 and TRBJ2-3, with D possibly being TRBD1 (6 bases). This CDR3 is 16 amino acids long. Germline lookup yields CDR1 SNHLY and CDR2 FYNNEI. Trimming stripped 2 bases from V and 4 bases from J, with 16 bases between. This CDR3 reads CASSEWATGSSDTQYF. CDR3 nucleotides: TGTGCCAGCAGTGAATGGGCTACAGGGTCGTCAGATACGCAGTATTTT. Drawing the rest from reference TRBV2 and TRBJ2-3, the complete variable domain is EPEVTQTPSHQVTQMGQEVILRCVPISNHLYFYWYRQILGQKVEFLVSFYNNEISEKSEIFDDQFSVERPDGSNFTLKIRSTKLEDSAMYFCASSEWATGSSDTQYFGPGTRLTVL.

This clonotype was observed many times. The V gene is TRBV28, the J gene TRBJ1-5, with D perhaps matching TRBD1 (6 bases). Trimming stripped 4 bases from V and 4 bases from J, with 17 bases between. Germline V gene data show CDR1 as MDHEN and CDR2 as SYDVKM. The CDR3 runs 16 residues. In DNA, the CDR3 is TGTGCCAGCAGTTCGCGGGGGGCTTTCGGAAATCAGCCCCAGCATTTT. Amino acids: CASSSRGAFGNQPQHF.

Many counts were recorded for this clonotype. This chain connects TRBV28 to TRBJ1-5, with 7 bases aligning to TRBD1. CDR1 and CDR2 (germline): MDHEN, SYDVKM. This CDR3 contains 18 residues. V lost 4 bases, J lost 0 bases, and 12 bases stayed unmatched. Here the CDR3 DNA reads TGTGCCAGCAGTTGGAGGGGACAGAACATTTATAGCAATCAGCCCCAGCATTTT. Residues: CASSWRGQNIYSNQPQHF.

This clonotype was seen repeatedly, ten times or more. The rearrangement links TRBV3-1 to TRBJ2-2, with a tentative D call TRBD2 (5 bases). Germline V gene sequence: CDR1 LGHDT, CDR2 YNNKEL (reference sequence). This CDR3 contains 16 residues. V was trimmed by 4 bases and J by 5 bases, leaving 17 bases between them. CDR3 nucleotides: TGTGCCAGCAGCCTCGCGGGCCTTAGAGGGACCGGGGAGCTGTTTTTT. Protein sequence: CASSLAGLRGTGELFF.

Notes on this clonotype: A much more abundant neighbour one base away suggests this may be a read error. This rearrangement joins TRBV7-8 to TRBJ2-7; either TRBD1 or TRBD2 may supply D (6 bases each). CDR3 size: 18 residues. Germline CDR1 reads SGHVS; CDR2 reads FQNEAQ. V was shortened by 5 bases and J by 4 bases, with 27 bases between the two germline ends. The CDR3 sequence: CASSDRLGLGGRAYEQYF. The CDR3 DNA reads TGTGCCAGCAGCGATAGGTTGGGGTTGGGGGGCAGAGCTTACGAGCAGTACTTC.

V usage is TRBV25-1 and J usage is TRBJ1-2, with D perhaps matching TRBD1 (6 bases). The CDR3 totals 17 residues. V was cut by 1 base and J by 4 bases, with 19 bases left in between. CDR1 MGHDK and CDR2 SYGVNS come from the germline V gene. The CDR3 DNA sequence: TGTGCCAGCAGTGAATTCGACGCGGGGGGCGGCTCCTATGGCTACACCTTC. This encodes CASSEFDAGGGSYGYTF.

CDR3 loop: CASSKEKGETQYF. CDR3 nucleotide sequence: TGTGCCAGCAGTAAGGAGAAGGGGGAGACCCAGTACTTC. This chain uses TRBV2 with TRBJ2-5, with D possibly matching TRBD1 (5 bases). The CDR3 spans 13 residues. Between the trimmed V and J ends, which lost 5 bases and 5 bases, there was a span of 12 bases. CDR1 and CDR2 (germline): SNHLY, FYNNEI.

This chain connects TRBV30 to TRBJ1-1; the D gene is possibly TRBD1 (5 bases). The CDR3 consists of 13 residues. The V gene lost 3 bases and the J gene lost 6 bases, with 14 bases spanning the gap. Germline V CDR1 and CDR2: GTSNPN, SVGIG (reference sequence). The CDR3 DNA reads TGTGCCTGGAGGCTCCAGGGCGGGTCTGAAGCTTTCTTT. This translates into CAWRLQGGSEAFF.

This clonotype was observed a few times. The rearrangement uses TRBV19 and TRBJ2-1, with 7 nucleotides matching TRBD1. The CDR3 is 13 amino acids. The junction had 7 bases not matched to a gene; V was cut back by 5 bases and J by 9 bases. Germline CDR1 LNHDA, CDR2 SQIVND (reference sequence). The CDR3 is CASSSGAGGEQFF. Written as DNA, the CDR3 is TGTGCCAGTAGTTCCGGGGCAGGGGGTGAGCAGTTCTTC.

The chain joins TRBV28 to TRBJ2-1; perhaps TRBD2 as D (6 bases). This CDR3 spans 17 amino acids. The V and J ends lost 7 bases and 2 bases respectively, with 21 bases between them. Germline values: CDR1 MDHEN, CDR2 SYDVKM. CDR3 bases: TGTGCCAGCATCGCATACTCGGGACTCCGAGCCTACAATGAGCAGTTCTTC. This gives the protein CASIAYSGLRAYNEQFF.

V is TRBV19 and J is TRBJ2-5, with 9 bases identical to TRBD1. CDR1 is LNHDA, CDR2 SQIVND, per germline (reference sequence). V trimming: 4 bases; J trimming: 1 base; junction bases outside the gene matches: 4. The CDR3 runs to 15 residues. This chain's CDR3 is CASSRGQGFQETQYF. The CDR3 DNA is TGTGCCAGTAGTAGGGGACAGGGATTCCAAGAGACCCAGTACTTC.

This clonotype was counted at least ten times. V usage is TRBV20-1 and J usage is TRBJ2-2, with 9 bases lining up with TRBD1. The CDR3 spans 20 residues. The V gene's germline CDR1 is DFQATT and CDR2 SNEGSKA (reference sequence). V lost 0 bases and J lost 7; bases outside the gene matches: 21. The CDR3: CSARDLFGTGSSLSHGELFF. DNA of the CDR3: TGCAGTGCTAGAGATCTCTTCGGGACAGGGTCATCGTTGTCCCACGGGGAGCTGTTTTTT.

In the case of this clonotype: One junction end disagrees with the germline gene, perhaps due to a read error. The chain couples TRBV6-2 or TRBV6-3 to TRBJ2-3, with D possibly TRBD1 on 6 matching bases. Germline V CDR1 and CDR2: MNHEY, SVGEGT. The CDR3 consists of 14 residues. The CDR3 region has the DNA TGTGCCAGCAGTGACTCCCAGGGGACAGATACGCAGTATTTT. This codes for CASSDSQGTDTQYF.

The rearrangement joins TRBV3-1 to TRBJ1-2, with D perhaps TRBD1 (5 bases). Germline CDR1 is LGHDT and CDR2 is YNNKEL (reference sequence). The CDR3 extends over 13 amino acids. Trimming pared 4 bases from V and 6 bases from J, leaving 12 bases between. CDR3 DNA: TGTGCCAGCAGCCCGAGGGGAGGCAATGGCTACACCTTC. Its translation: CASSPRGGNGYTF.

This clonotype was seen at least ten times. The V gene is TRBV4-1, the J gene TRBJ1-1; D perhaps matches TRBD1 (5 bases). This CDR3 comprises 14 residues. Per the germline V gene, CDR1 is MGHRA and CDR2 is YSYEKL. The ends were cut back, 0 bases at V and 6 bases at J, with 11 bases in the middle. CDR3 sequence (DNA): TGCGCCAGCAGCCAAGATCCAGGACAAGCTGAAGCTTTCTTT. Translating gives CASSQDPGQAEAFF.

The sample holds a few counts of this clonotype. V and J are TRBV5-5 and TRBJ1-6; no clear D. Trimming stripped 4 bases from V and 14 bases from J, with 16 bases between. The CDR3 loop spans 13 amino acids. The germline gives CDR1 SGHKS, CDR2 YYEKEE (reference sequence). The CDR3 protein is CASSPWTAQSLHF. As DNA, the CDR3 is TGTGCCAGCAGCCCCTGGACGGCCCAGTCCCTCCACTTT.

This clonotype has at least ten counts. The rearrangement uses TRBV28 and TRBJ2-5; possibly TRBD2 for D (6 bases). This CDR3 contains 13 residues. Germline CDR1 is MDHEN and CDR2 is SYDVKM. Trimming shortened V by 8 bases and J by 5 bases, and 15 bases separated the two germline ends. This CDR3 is CASRDFLWETQYF. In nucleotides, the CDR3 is TGTGCCAGCCGGGACTTCCTCTGGGAGACCCAGTACTTC.

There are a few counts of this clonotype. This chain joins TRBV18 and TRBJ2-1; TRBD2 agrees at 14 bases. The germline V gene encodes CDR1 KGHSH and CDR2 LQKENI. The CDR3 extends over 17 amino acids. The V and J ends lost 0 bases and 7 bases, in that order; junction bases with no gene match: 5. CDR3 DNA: TGTGCCAGCTCACCACCGGGGACTAGCGGGGGCTATAATGAGCAGTTCTTC. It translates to CASSPPGTSGGYNEQFF.

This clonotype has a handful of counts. The CDR3 loop reads CASRLRDRGATEAFF. The CDR3 bases are TGTGCCAGTAGGCTTAGGGACAGGGGCGCGACTGAAGCTTTCTTT. The chain carries TRBV19 and TRBJ1-1; 10 bases align to TRBD1. The trim removed 6 bases at V and 5 bases at J, leaving 9 bases unmatched. This CDR3 contains 15 residues. The germline V gene has CDR1 LNHDA and CDR2 SQIVND (reference sequence).

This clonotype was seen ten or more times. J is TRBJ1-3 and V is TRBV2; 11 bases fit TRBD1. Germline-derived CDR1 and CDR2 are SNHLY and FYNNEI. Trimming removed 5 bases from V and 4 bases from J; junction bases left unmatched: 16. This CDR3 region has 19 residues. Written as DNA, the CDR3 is TGTGCCAGCAGTCACAATCCGGGACAGGGGGATCTGTGGGGAAACACCATATATTTT. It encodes CASSHNPGQGDLWGNTIYF.

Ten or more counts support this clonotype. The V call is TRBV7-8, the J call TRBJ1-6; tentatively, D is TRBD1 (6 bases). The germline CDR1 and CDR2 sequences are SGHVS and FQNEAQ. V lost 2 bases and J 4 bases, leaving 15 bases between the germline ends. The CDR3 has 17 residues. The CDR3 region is CASSLSAGDDYNSPLHF. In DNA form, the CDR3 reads TGTGCCAGCAGCTTATCCGCAGGGGACGATTATAATTCACCCCTCCACTTT.

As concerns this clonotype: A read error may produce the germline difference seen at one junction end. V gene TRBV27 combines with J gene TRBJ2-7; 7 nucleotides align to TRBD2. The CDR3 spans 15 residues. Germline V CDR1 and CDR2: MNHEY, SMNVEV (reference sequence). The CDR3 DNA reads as TGTGCCGGCAGTTTAGTATCCAGCGGGATCTACGAGCAGTACTTC. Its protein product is CAGSLVSSGIYEQYF.